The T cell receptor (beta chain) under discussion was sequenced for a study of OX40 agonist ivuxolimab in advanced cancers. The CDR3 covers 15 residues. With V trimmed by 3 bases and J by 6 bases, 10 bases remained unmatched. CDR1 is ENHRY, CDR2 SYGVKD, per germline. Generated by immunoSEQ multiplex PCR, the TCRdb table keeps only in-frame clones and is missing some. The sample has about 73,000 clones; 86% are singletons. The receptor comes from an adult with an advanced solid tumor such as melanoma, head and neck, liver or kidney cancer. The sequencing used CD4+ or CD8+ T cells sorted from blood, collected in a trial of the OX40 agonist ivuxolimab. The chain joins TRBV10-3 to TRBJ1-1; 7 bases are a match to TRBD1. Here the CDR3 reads CAISDLDRVGAEAFF. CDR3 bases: TGTGCCATCAGTGACCTTGACAGGGTCGGCGCTGAAGCTTTCTTT.